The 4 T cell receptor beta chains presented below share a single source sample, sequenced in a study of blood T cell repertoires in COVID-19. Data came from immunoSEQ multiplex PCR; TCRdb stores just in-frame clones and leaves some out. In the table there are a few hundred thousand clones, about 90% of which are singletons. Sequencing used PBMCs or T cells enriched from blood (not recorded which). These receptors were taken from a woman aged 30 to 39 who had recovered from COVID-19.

The chain's CDR3 is CASSLDLGSYNEQFF. The DNA of the CDR3 is TGCGCCAGCAGCTTGGACCTCGGCTCCTACAATGAGCAGTTCTTC. V gene TRBV5-1 combines with J gene TRBJ2-1, with no clear D. V lost 0 bases, J lost 0 bases, and 7 bases lay in between. CDR1 and CDR2 (germline): SGHRS, YFSETQ. This CDR3 is built from 15 residues.

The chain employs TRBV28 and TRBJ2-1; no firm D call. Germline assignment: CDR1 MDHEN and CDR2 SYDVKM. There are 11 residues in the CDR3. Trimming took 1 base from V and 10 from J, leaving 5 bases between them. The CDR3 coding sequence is TGTGCCAGCAGTTTATTGTTAGAGCAGTTCTTC. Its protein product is CASSLLLEQFF.

CDR3 residues: CASSAGGLGEKLFF. The CDR3 DNA is TGTGCCAGCAGTGCGGGGGGGCTAGGGGAAAAACTGTTTTTT. The chain links TRBV27 to TRBJ1-4; a possible D gene is TRBD1 (6 bases). V dropped 5 bases and J dropped 8 bases, with 15 bases sitting between them. This CDR3 contains 14 residues. Per germline, CDR1 MNHEY and CDR2 SMNVEV (reference sequence).

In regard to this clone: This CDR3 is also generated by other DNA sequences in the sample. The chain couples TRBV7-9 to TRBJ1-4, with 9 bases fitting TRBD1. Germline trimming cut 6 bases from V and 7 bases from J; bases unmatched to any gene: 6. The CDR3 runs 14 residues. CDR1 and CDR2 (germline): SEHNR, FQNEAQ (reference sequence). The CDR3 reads CASSSGQGGEKLFF. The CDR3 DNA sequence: TGTGCCAGCAGTTCGGGACAGGGAGGTGAAAAACTGTTTTTT.